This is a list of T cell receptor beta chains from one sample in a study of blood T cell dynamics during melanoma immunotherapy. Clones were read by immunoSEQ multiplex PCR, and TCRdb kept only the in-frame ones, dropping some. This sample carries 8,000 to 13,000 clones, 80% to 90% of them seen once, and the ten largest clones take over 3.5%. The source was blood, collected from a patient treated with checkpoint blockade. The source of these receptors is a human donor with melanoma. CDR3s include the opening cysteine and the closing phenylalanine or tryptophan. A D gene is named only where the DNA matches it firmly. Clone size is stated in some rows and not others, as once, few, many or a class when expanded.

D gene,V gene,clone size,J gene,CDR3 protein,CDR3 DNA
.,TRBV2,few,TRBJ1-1,CASSEAQDAEAFF,TGTGCCAGCAGTGAGGCCCAGGATGCTGAAGCTTTCTTT
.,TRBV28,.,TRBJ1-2,CASSSANQYGYTF,TGTGCCAGCAGTTCCGCTAACCAGTATGGCTACACCTTC
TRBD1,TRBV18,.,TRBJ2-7,CASSPIRQGAYEQYF,TGTGCCAGCTCACCAATTAGACAGGGGGCTTACGAGCAGTACTTC
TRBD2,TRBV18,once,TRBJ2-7,CASSPRGLAAGEQYF,TGTGCCAGCTCACCACGGGGACTAGCCGCAGGGGAGCAGTACTTC
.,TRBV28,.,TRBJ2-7,CASSLSGVFFSYEQYF,TGTGCCAGCAGTTTATCGGGGGTTTTCTTCTCCTACGAGCAGTACTTC
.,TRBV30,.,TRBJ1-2,CARDPGLRGYTF,TGTGCCCGAGATCCGGGGTTAAGGGGCTACACCTTC